Listed below are T cell receptor beta chains from one sample, sequenced in a study of blood T cell repertoires in COVID-19. The method was immunoSEQ multiplex PCR; TCRdb's version includes in-frame clones alone and lacks a portion of them. The table includes 120,000 or so clones, over 75% detected once. Material for sequencing was peripheral blood. These receptors came from a man older than 75 with active or convalescent COVID-19. The CDR3 runs from the conserved cysteine through the conserved F or W. The D gene is left open where the match is weak. Size values are once, few and many counts, or a class for expanded clones, and some rows have none.

>TRBJ1-2|TRBV28|NA|NA
CASGADGYTF
TGTGCCAGCGGGGCAGATGGCTACACCTTC
>TRBJ1-3|TRBV5-1|NA|TRBD1
CASSLPDRGSGNTIYF
TGCGCCAGCAGCTTACCGGACAGGGGCTCTGGAAACACCATATATTTT
>TRBJ1-4|TRBV18|NA|NA
CASSPSLSRTEKLFF
TGTGCCAGCTCACCGTCGCTGTCGAGAACTGAAAAACTGTTTTTT
>TRBJ2-7|TRBV25-1|NA|TRBD2
CATSWTSGNYEQYF
TGTGCCACCTCTTGGACTAGCGGGAACTACGAGCAGTACTTC
>TRBJ2-5|TRBV25-1|NA|NA
CATQDVGVSGETQYF
TGTGCCACCCAGGATGTGGGAGTCAGCGGAGAGACCCAGTACTTC
>TRBJ1-5|TRBV28|NA|TRBD1
CASSLTGLNQPQHF
TGTGCCAGCAGTTTGACAGGGTTAAATCAGCCCCAGCATTTT
>TRBJ2-7|TRBV3-1/TRBV3-2|few|TRBD2
CASSQASGYEQYF
TGTGCCAGCAGCCAGGCTAGCGGCTACGAGCAGTACTTC
>TRBJ1-6|TRBV12-3/TRBV12-4|NA|NA
CASSYYNSPLHF
TGTGCCAGCAGCTACTATAATTCACCCCTCCACTTT
>TRBJ2-3|TRBV15|NA|TRBD2
CATSRTSGGISTDTQYF
TGTGCCACCAGCAGGACTAGCGGGGGGATAAGCACAGATACGCAGTATTTT
>TRBJ2-7|TRBV3-1/TRBV3-2|NA|NA
CASSQEQGFGYEQYF
TGTGCCAGCAGCCAAGAACAGGGCTTTGGGTACGAGCAGTACTTC
>TRBJ2-1|TRBV27|NA|TRBD2
CASSSSGGYNEQFF
TGTGCCAGCAGTTCTAGCGGGGGTTACAATGAGCAGTTCTTC
>TRBJ1-3|TRBV18|NA|NA
CASSQRGGGNTIYF
TGTGCCAGCTCACAACGAGGAGGGGGAAACACCATATATTTT
>TRBJ2-2|TRBV9|NA|TRBD2
CASSGTSANTGELFF
TGTGCCAGCAGCGGGACTAGCGCTAACACCGGGGAGCTGTTTTTT
>TRBJ1-2|TRBV12-3/TRBV12-4|NA|NA
CASSLVRGFGYTF
TGTGCCAGCAGTTTAGTTCGGGGTTTTGGCTACACCTTC
>TRBJ1-2|TRBV2|once|NA
CASSEARSNYGYTF
TGTGCCAGCAGTGAAGCCCGTTCCAACTATGGCTACACCTTC
>TRBJ2-2|TRBV18|NA|TRBD2
CASSPQLAGDGELFF
TGTGCCAGCTCACCACAACTAGCGGGAGACGGGGAGCTGTTTTTT
>TRBJ1-5|TRBV3-1/TRBV3-2|NA|NA
CASSQDRFENQPQHF
TGTGCCAGCAGCCAAGATCGGTTTGAAAATCAGCCCCAGCATTTT
>TRBJ2-5|TRBV25-1|NA|TRBD2
CASSGYSGLAEETQYF
TGTGCCAGCAGTGGCTACTCGGGGCTAGCGGAAGAGACCCAGTACTTC
>TRBJ2-7|TRBV19|NA|NA
CASSTGGARDEQYF
TGTGCCAGTAGTACCGGCGGGGCGCGGGACGAGCAGTACTTC
>TRBJ2-3|TRBV11-2|NA|NA
CASSPYTDTQYF
TGTGCCAGCAGCCCGTACACAGATACGCAGTATTTT
>TRBJ2-3|TRBV4-1|NA|TRBD2
CASSPSGLAGGGTDTQYF
TGCGCCAGCAGCCCCTCGGGACTAGCGGGGGGGGGAACAGATACGCAGTATTTT
>TRBJ2-5|TRBV5-5|NA|TRBD1
CASSSHWTGEQETQYF
TGTGCCAGCAGCTCGCACTGGACAGGGGAGCAAGAGACCCAGTACTTC
>TRBJ2-3|TRBV5-1|NA|NA
CASSRSRETDTQYF
TGCGCCAGCAGCCGCTCACGGGAAACAGATACGCAGTATTTT
>TRBJ2-5|TRBV27|NA|TRBD2
CASRLVAGGKQETQYF
TGTGCCAGCAGACTAGTGGCGGGGGGGAAACAAGAGACCCAGTACTTC
>TRBJ2-1|TRBV27|NA|TRBD2
CASSSPNRGGHNEQFF
TGTGCCAGCAGTTCCCCCAACCGGGGGGGGCACAATGAGCAGTTCTTC
>TRBJ1-4|TRBV12-2|once|NA
CASRSARDRVPNEKLFF
TGTGCAAGTCGCTCCGCCCGGGACAGGGTCCCTAATGAAAAACTGTTTTTT
>TRBJ1-1|TRBV10-2|NA|NA
CASRQGFDTEAFF
TGCGCCAGCAGGCAGGGGTTCGACACTGAAGCTTTCTTT
>TRBJ1-2|TRBV5-6|once|NA
CASSFPSRVIDTF
TGTGCCAGCAGCTTCCCCTCTCGGGTCATCGACACCTTC
>TRBJ1-1|TRBV18|NA|TRBD1
CASSSTGGDTEAFF
TGTGCCAGCTCCTCGACAGGGGGAGACACTGAAGCTTTCTTT
>TRBJ2-3|TRBV27|NA|NA
CASSFTASTDTQYF
TGTGCCAGCAGTTTTACTGCTAGCACAGATACGCAGTATTTT
>TRBJ2-3|TRBV5-1|NA|NA
CASSLESFADTQYF
TGCGCCAGCAGCTTGGAGAGTTTTGCAGATACGCAGTATTTT
>TRBJ1-6|TRBV5-1|NA|NA
CASSLAGVSSYNSPLHF
TGCGCCAGCAGCTTGGCGGGGGTTAGCTCCTATAATTCACCCCTCCACTTT
>TRBJ1-5|TRBV7-2|NA|NA
CASSGFTGHQPQHF
TGTGCCAGCAGCGGTTTTACAGGGCATCAGCCCCAGCATTTT
>TRBJ2-5|TRBV5-1|NA|TRBD1
CASSPDRGEETQYF
TGCGCCAGCAGCCCGGACAGGGGAGAAGAGACCCAGTACTTC
>TRBJ1-6|TRBV2|NA|NA
CASSGLSSYNSPLHF
TGTGCCAGCAGTGGCCTGAGCTCCTATAATTCACCCCTCCACTTT
>TRBJ1-2|TRBV5-1|NA|NA
CASSLEGDYGYTF
TGCGCCAGCAGCTTGGAAGGAGACTATGGCTACACCTTC
>TRBJ1-2|TRBV5-6|once|NA
CASSLVDRIHGYTF
TGTGCCAGCAGCTTGGTAGACAGGATACACGGCTACACCTTC
>TRBJ2-1|TRBV7-2|NA|TRBD2
CASSSTSGFDEQFF
TGTGCCAGCAGCTCTACTAGCGGCTTCGATGAGCAGTTCTTC
>TRBJ2-5|TRBV10-2|NA|TRBD1
CASSDSRGKETQYF
TGCGCCAGCAGTGATAGCAGGGGGAAGGAGACCCAGTACTTC
>TRBJ2-5|TRBV7-7|many|NA
CASSPDTGGQLQETQYF
TGTGCCAGCAGCCCGGATACGGGCGGACAGCTACAAGAGACCCAGTACTTC
>TRBJ2-2|TRBV11-2|NA|TRBD1
CASSVRQGNTGELFF
TGTGCCAGCAGCGTGCGACAGGGGAACACCGGGGAGCTGTTTTTT
>TRBJ2-7|TRBV20-1|NA|NA
CSTLAKQYF
TGCAGTACGTTAGCGAAGCAGTACTTC
>TRBJ1-2|TRBV2|NA|NA
CASTPSVGGTYGYTF
TGTGCCAGCACCCCCTCGGTCGGGGGAACCTATGGCTACACCTTC
>TRBJ1-3|TRBV19|NA|TRBD1
CASSSFQGVPGNTIYF
TGTGCCAGTAGTTCGTTCCAGGGGGTTCCTGGAAACACCATATATTTT
>TRBJ2-7|TRBV5-6|few|TRBD2
CASSSGLVTFF
TGTGCCAGCAGCTCTGGACTAGTAACCTTCTTC
>TRBJ1-5|TRBV28|once|TRBD1
CAHRGQGASQPQHF
TGTGCCCACCGGGGGCAGGGGGCGAGTCAGCCCCAGCATTTT
>TRBJ2-5|TRBV19|few|TRBD1
CASRIIRDSQETQYF
TGTGCCAGTAGGATTATCCGGGACAGCCAAGAGACCCAGTACTTC
>TRBJ1-5|TRBV6-1|NA|NA
CASSETGLRPQHF
TGTGCCAGCAGTGAGACAGGTCTTAGGCCCCAGCATTTT
>TRBJ2-3|TRBV11-3|once|TRBD2
CASSDRDYGTDTQYF
TGTGCCAGCAGCGACCGGGACTACGGCACAGATACGCAGTATTTT
>TRBJ1-5|TRBV6-6|NA|NA
CASSYNQLSNQPQHF
TGTGCCAGCAGTTACAATCAACTCAGCAATCAGCCCCAGCATTTT
>TRBJ2-1|TRBV30|once|TRBD2
CAWSLTSGSAEQFF
TGTGCCTGGAGTTTGACTAGCGGGAGCGCTGAGCAGTTCTTC
>TRBJ2-7|TRBV12-3/TRBV12-4|few|NA
CASSPTIRDRQYF
TGTGCCAGCAGTCCGACAATCCGGGATCGACAGTACTTC
>TRBJ2-6|TRBV6-5|NA|TRBD1
CASSTDRGPCILTF
TGTGCCAGCAGTACGGACAGGGGCCCCTGCATCCTGACTTTC
>TRBJ1-5|TRBV9|NA|NA
CASSAEEGLVQPQHF
TGTGCCAGCAGCGCAGAGGAGGGTTTGGTTCAGCCCCAGCATTTT
>TRBJ1-2|TRBV7-2|NA|NA
CASSLEGLYGYTF
TGTGCCAGCAGCTTAGAGGGGCTCTATGGCTACACCTTC
>TRBJ2-5|TRBV2|NA|TRBD1
CASSAGGVSGTQYF
TGTGCCAGCAGTGCAGGGGGAGTTAGTGGGACCCAGTACTTC